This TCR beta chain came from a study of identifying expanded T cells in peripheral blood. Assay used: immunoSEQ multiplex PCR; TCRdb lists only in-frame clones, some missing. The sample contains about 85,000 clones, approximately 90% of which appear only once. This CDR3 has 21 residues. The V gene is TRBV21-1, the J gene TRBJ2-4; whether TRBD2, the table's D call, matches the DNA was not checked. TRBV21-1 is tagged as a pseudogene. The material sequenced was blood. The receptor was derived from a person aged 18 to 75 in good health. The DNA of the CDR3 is TGTGCCAGCAGCATACGAAACGGGACTAGCGGGGAATCACTAGCCAAAAACATTCAGTACTTC. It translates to CASSIRNGTSGESLAKNIQYF.